These 4 T cell receptor beta chains were sequenced from one sample in a study of shared clonotypes between healthy human individuals. This table comes from immunoSEQ multiplex PCR, and its TCRdb copy is limited to in-frame clones, with some not included. Of over 950,000 clones listed, 70% to 85% are singletons. The sequenced sample was memory CD4+ T cells from PBMCs. Subset noted: CD45RA-negative fraction. The receptors come from a young man in good health. Some clones in this sample may be carry-over from other donors' samples.

The chain joins TRBV10-3 to TRBJ1-1, with 8 nucleotides matching TRBD1. CDR3 length: 15 residues. Germline V gene data show CDR1 as ENHRY and CDR2 as SYGVKD. The V and J ends lost 0 bases and 6 bases, in that order; junction bases with no gene match: 6. The CDR3 region has the DNA TGTGCCATCAGTGAGTCACAGGGGGGATCGGCTGAAGCTTTCTTT. As protein: CAISESQGGSAEAFF.

The genes are TRBV9 and TRBJ2-2, with D tentatively TRBD2 (7 bases). Germline V gene data show CDR1 as SGDLS and CDR2 as YYNGEE. The CDR3 length is 16 residues. V was clipped by 4 bases and J by 1 base, with 14 bases between them. The CDR3 DNA reads as TGTGCCAGCAGCCCTGGACTAGGGGGGAACACCGGGGAGCTGTTTTTT. The encoded protein is CASSPGLGGNTGELFF.

This clone was picked up one time. V and J are TRBV4-1 and TRBJ1-2; D remains ambiguous. The CDR3 contains 14 residues. Germline V lookup: CDR1 MGHRA, CDR2 YSYEKL. V lost 1 base, J lost 2 bases, and 8 bases lay in between. CDR3 nucleotides: TGCGCCAGCAGCCAAGTCGACGGGAACTATGGCTACACCTTC. Its protein is CASSQVDGNYGYTF.

The V and J genes are TRBV14 and TRBJ2-2; 7 bases match TRBD1. Trimming removed 3 bases from V and 4 bases from J; junction bases left unmatched: 5. The length of the CDR3 is 15 residues. Germline loops: CDR1 SGHDN, CDR2 FVKESK. The CDR3 DNA sequence: TGTGCCAGCAGCCAGGACAGGTCGCGCACCGGGGAGCTGTTTTTT. Translated, it gives CASSQDRSRTGELFF.